Listed below are T cell receptor beta chains from one sample, sequenced in a study of shared clonotypes between healthy human individuals. TCRdb's copy holds only in-frame clones and misses some; the assay was immunoSEQ multiplex PCR. This sample has roughly 1,500,000 clones; nearly 99% occur once, and the top ten carry 0.4% to 0.55%. The specimen was naive CD4+ T cells sorted from blood. These receptors originate from a man aged 25 to 40 in good health. CDR3s include the opening cysteine and the closing phenylalanine or tryptophan.

v_call: TRBV10-3
j_call: TRBJ1-3
cdr3_aa: CAISDLGQEGNTIYF

v_call: TRBV7-9
j_call: TRBJ1-1
cdr3_aa: CASSLDGGMNTEAFF

v_call: TRBV5-1
j_call: TRBJ2-4
cdr3_aa: CASSLEVGNGGKNIQYF

v_call: TRBV18
j_call: TRBJ1-1
cdr3_aa: CASSEGQGFTEAFF

v_call: TRBV2
j_call: TRBJ2-7
cdr3_aa: CASSDSPWQGDSYEQYF

v_call: TRBV6-5
j_call: TRBJ1-1
cdr3_aa: CASGGGLKAFF

v_call: TRBV7-8
j_call: TRBJ2-3
cdr3_aa: CASSLTGLSDTQYF

v_call: TRBV2
j_call: TRBJ2-3
cdr3_aa: CARGTGVGTQYF

v_call: TRBV29-1
j_call: TRBJ1-2
cdr3_aa: CSVITEVYGYTF

v_call: TRBV7-9
j_call: TRBJ2-1
cdr3_aa: CASSSYRGQYNEQFF

v_call: TRBV9
j_call: TRBJ2-2
cdr3_aa: CASKSGGRDTGELFF

v_call: TRBV19
j_call: TRBJ2-7
cdr3_aa: CASSGREFYEQYF